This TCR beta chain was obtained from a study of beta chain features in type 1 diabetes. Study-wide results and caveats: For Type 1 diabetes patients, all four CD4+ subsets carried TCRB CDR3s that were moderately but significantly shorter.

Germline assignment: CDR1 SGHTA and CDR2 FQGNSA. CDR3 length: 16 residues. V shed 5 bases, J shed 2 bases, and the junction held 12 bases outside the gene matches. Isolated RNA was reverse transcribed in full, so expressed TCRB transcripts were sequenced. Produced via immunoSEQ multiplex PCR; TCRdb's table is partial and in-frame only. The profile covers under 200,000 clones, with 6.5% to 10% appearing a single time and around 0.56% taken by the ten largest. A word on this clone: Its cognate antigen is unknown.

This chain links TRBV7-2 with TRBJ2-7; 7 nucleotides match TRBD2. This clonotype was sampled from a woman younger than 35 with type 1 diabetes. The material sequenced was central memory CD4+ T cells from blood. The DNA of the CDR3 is TGTGCCAGCAGCCCCCTAGGGGCTAGCGGCACCTACGAGCAGTACTTC. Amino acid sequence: CASSPLGASGTYEQYF.